The entry below gives a single T cell receptor (beta chain) sequence along with its context. The data are from a study of blood T cell repertoires in COVID-19. The repertoire was sequenced with immunoSEQ multiplex PCR; TCRdb's copy has only in-frame clones and lacks some. The sample includes approximately 180,000 clones, around four fifths of them seen just once. Germline CDR1 and CDR2: SGHTA and FQGNSA. Trimming took off 7 bases at V and 7 bases at J, with 14 bases between the two ends. CDR3 length equals 14 residues. For recovered donors of Cohort 3, there were two negative PCRs, clearance, or symptom resolution.

The chain carries TRBV7-2 and TRBJ1-6; a weak D match, TRBD1 (6 bases). Sequencing was performed on PBMCs or T cells enriched from blood (not recorded which). The clonotype was recovered from a woman in her 50s who had recovered from COVID-19. The CDR3: CASNIRGGNSPLHF. The DNA of the CDR3 is TGTGCCAGCAACATTAGGGGGGGGAATTCACCCCTCCACTTT.